A selection of T cell receptor beta chains follows, all from one sample in a study of blood T cell repertoires in COVID-19. Libraries were prepared by immunoSEQ multiplex PCR; TCRdb keeps only in-frame clonotypes and omits some of them. The profile shows approximately 290,000 clones, about nine tenths of them singletons. The sequenced material came from peripheral blood. The receptors derive from a man between 18 and 35 years old with active or convalescent COVID-19. Each CDR3 is given with its conserved first and last residue. Fields, in order: V gene, clone size, D gene, J gene, CDR3 DNA, CDR3 protein. A D gene is named only where the DNA matches it firmly. Size is omitted from some rows. Given values are once, few, many or a class for expanded clones.

v_call: TRBV28
clone_size: .
d_call: .
j_call: TRBJ1-2
cdr3_nt: TGTGCCAGCAGTGCCCCCAGGGCGCCGGACTATGGCTACACCTTC
cdr3_aa: CASSAPRAPDYGYTF

v_call: TRBV5-1
clone_size: once
d_call: .
j_call: TRBJ2-6
cdr3_nt: TGCGCCAGCAGCCACGGAGGCGGTCCTGGGGCCAACGTCCTGACTTTC
cdr3_aa: CASSHGGGPGANVLTF

v_call: TRBV19
clone_size: .
d_call: .
j_call: TRBJ1-1
cdr3_nt: TGTGCCAGTAGTATAGGGAGGCAGGGAGGTGAAGCTTTCTTT
cdr3_aa: CASSIGRQGGEAFF

v_call: TRBV6-5
clone_size: .
d_call: TRBD2
j_call: TRBJ2-1
cdr3_nt: TGTGCCAGCAGGGCGGGAGTGCCTTACAATGAGCAGTTCTTC
cdr3_aa: CASRAGVPYNEQFF

v_call: TRBV2
clone_size: once
d_call: TRBD1
j_call: TRBJ1-2
cdr3_nt: TGTGCCAGCAGTGAAGCAACGACAGGGGAGGGTCATGGCTACACCTTC
cdr3_aa: CASSEATTGEGHGYTF

v_call: TRBV5-4
clone_size: once
d_call: .
j_call: TRBJ2-1
cdr3_nt: TGTGCCAGCTACCTCAGCGGGCTGGTCCGTGAGCAGTTCTTC
cdr3_aa: CASYLSGLVREQFF

v_call: TRBV5-1
clone_size: .
d_call: .
j_call: TRBJ1-2
cdr3_nt: TGCGCCAGCAGCCCCGCTGAAGGACCTAGGAGGGGCTATGGCTACACCTTC
cdr3_aa: CASSPAEGPRRGYGYTF

v_call: TRBV15
clone_size: .
d_call: TRBD2
j_call: TRBJ2-5
cdr3_nt: TGTGCCACCAGCAGAGGTGTCATAGGGAGCGGGGGGTCGGGAGAGACCCAGTACTTC
cdr3_aa: CATSRGVIGSGGSGETQYF

v_call: TRBV27
clone_size: .
d_call: TRBD1
j_call: TRBJ1-2
cdr3_nt: TGTGCCAGCAGTTCGAGGGGGCCCGATGGCTACACCTTC
cdr3_aa: CASSSRGPDGYTF

v_call: TRBV7-9
clone_size: .
d_call: TRBD2
j_call: TRBJ2-5
cdr3_nt: TGTGCCAGCAGCTTAATATCAGCGGGAGAAGGACAAGAGACCCAGTACTTC
cdr3_aa: CASSLISAGEGQETQYF

v_call: TRBV5-1
clone_size: few
d_call: TRBD1
j_call: TRBJ1-1
cdr3_nt: TGCGCCAGCAGCTTACAGGGGACGACTGAAGCTTTCTTT
cdr3_aa: CASSLQGTTEAFF

v_call: TRBV4-3
clone_size: .
d_call: .
j_call: TRBJ2-3
cdr3_nt: TGCGCCAGCAGCCAAGATGGTATCGGCGGGACCAACACAGATACGCAGTATTTT
cdr3_aa: CASSQDGIGGTNTDTQYF

v_call: TRBV7-9
clone_size: .
d_call: .
j_call: TRBJ2-7
cdr3_nt: TGTGCCAGCAGCCAGGGAGGACGGGGGGACACCTCCTACGAGCAGTACTTC
cdr3_aa: CASSQGGRGDTSYEQYF

v_call: TRBV7-3
clone_size: .
d_call: TRBD1
j_call: TRBJ2-2
cdr3_nt: TGTGCCAGCAGCTTAAGCGCAGGGGGCATAACCGGGGAGCTGTTTTTT
cdr3_aa: CASSLSAGGITGELFF

v_call: TRBV18
clone_size: .
d_call: TRBD1
j_call: TRBJ2-5
cdr3_nt: TGTGCCAGCTCACCAAATCCCGGGACAGGGGGAGGAGAGACCCAGTACTTC
cdr3_aa: CASSPNPGTGGGETQYF

v_call: TRBV10-2
clone_size: .
d_call: .
j_call: TRBJ1-4
cdr3_nt: TGCGCCAGCAGTGAGTCTGGGGGGACGGAAAAACTGTTTTTT
cdr3_aa: CASSESGGTEKLFF

v_call: TRBV5-1
clone_size: .
d_call: .
j_call: TRBJ1-1
cdr3_nt: TGCGCCAGCAGCTTGTGGGGGCCGAACACTGAAGCTTTCTTT
cdr3_aa: CASSLWGPNTEAFF

v_call: TRBV13
clone_size: .
d_call: .
j_call: TRBJ2-3
cdr3_nt: TGTGCCAGCAGCCAAGACGGAGGAGACACAGATACGCAGTATTTT
cdr3_aa: CASSQDGGDTDTQYF

v_call: TRBV9
clone_size: .
d_call: .
j_call: TRBJ1-5
cdr3_nt: TGTGCCAGCAGCCCCAGCGCCGGGGATCTGCAGCCCCAGCATTTT
cdr3_aa: CASSPSAGDLQPQHF

v_call: TRBV10-3
clone_size: .
d_call: TRBD1
j_call: TRBJ1-5
cdr3_nt: TGTGCCACACAGAGACAGGGGGGAAGTAATCAGCCCCAGCATTTT
cdr3_aa: CATQRQGGSNQPQHF

v_call: TRBV4-3
clone_size: .
d_call: TRBD1
j_call: TRBJ1-2
cdr3_nt: TGCGCCAGCAGCCAAGAGGTTACAGGGGGAGGCTATGGCTACACCTTC
cdr3_aa: CASSQEVTGGGYGYTF

v_call: TRBV7-9
clone_size: .
d_call: .
j_call: TRBJ1-5
cdr3_nt: TGTGCCAGCAGCCCAGGCCTAACAGGGTTTCAGCCCCAGCATTTT
cdr3_aa: CASSPGLTGFQPQHF

v_call: TRBV5-1
clone_size: .
d_call: .
j_call: TRBJ1-2
cdr3_nt: TGCGCCAGCAGCTTCAGAGGTTCGGGTGATTATGGCTACACCTTC
cdr3_aa: CASSFRGSGDYGYTF